This T cell receptor (beta chain) originates from a study of cytomegalovirus exposure and HLA in healthy donors. As to this clone: What it binds is unknown.

Study-wide results and caveats: Accurate prediction of HLA-A and HLA-B alleles (for most subjects) was reportedly achieved from TCR beta sequences. A likely sequencing artifact accounted for one observed cluster of highly shared sequence variants.

PCR employed 60 Vbeta and 13 Jbeta primers. TCRdb keeps only in-frame clones here, not all; method: immunoSEQ multiplex PCR. The table records approximately 74,000 clones, about 60% of them present only once. The V gene lost 2 bases and the J gene lost 3 bases, with 7 bases spanning the gap. Germline values: CDR1 MNHEY, CDR2 SVGAGI. The CDR3 spans 13 residues. Source material: PBMCs. The TCR comes from a man in his thirties or forties in good health and CMV-seropositive. The V gene is TRBV6-5, the J gene TRBJ2-5, with TRBD2 as a possible D gene (6 bases). CDR3 region: CASSYPGEETQYF. CDR3 nucleotide sequence: TGTGCCAGCAGTTACCCGGGGGAAGAGACCCAGTACTTC.